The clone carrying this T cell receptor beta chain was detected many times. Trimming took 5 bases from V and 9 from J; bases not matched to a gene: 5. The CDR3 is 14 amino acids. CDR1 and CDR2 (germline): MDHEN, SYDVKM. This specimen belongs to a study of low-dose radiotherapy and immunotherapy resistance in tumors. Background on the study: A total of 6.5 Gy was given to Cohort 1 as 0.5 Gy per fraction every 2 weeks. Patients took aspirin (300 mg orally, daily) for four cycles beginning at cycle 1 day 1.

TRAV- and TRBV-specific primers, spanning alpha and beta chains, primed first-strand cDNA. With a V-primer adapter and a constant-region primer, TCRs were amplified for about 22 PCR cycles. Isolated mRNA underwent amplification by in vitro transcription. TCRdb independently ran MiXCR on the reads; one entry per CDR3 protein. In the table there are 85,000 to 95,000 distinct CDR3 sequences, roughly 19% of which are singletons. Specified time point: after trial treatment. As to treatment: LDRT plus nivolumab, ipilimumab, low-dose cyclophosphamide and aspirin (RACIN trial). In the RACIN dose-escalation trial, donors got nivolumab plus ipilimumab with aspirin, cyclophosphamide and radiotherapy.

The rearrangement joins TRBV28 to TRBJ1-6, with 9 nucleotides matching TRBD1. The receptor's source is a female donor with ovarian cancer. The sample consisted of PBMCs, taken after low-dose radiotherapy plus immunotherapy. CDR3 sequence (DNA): TGTGCCAGCAGTCGGACAGGGGATCGTTCACCCCTCCACTTT. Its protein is CASSRTGDRSPLHF.